This T cell receptor beta chain comes out of a study of human T cells and chemical hapten exposure. Stated time point: patch test 2, 6 weeks after DPC sensitization. Stated treatment: therapeutic diphenylcyclopropenone sensitization with weekly scalp DPC. Extraction yielded total RNA from whole blood (unfractionated). This clonotype has just a few counts. Trimming left V 5 bases short and J 10 bases short, with 12 bases between. The CDR3 runs 12 residues. In germline, CDR1 is MDHEN, CDR2 SYDVKM. TCRdb ran MiXCR on the RACE reads and lists one entry per CDR3 protein. Among roughly 40,000 distinct CDR3 sequences listed, approximately 9.6% were seen once.

Material: whole blood, obtained in connection with sensitization to the hapten diphenylcyclopropenone (DPC). The V gene is TRBV28, the J gene TRBJ2-4; D not certain. The clonotype comes from a woman under 40 with alopecia areata. Some clones in this sample may be carry-over from other donors' samples. In DNA form, the CDR3 reads TGTGCCAGCAGTCCGGGCGGAGCGATTCAGTACTTC. Translation gives CASSPGGAIQYF.